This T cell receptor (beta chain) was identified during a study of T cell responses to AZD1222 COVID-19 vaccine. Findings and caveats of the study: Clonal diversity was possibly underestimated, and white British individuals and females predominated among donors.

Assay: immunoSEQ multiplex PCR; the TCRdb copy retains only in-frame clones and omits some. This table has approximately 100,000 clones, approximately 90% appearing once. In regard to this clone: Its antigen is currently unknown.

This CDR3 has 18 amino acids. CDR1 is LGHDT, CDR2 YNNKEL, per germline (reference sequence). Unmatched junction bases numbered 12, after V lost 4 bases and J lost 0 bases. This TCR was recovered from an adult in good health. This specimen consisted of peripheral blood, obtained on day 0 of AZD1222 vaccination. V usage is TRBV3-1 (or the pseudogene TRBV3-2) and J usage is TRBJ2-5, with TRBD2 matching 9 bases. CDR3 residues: CASSLRASGADHQETQYF. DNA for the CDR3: TGTGCCAGCAGCCTGAGGGCTAGCGGGGCAGATCACCAAGAGACCCAGTACTTC.